Presented here are 10 T cell receptor beta chains from one specimen sequenced in a study of blood T cell repertoires in COVID-19. TCRdb's table, derived via immunoSEQ multiplex PCR, lists solely in-frame clones and lacks some. The table shows about 160,000 clones, with about 90% occurring only once. The sample was peripheral blood. These receptors came from a man aged 25 to 40 with COVID-19, enrolled during active disease.

V usage is TRBV5-6 and J usage is TRBJ2-1; D unclear. The CDR3 is 12 amino acids. Trimming removed 0 bases from V and 9 bases from J, with 7 bases in between. Per germline, CDR1 SGHDT and CDR2 YYEEEE. In DNA, the CDR3 is TGTGCCAGCAGCTTGGGCGCGAGTGAGCAGTTCTTC. This sequence encodes CASSLGASEQFF. Complete variable domain (other parts from reference TRBV5-6 and TRBJ2-1): DAGVTQSPTHLIKTRGQQVTLRCSPKSGHDTVSWYQQALGQGPQFIFQYYEEEERQRGNFPDRFSGHQFPNYSSELNVNALLLGDSALYLCASSLGASEQFFGPGTRLTVL.

The chain is built from TRBV7-8 and TRBJ2-3, with D perhaps TRBD1 (5 bases). Germline CDR1 and CDR2: SGHVS and FQNEAQ. V lost 5 bases, J lost 3 bases, and 12 bases lay in between. The CDR3 totals 14 residues. The CDR3 sequence is CASSLFTGTDTQYF. CDR3 nucleotides: TGTGCCAGCAGCCTATTCACAGGAACAGATACGCAGTATTTT.

The chain couples TRBV5-1 to TRBJ2-1, with 7 bases matching TRBD1. Germline-derived CDR1 and CDR2 are SGHRS and YFSETQ. V lost 2 bases and J lost 1; bases outside the gene matches: 9. CDR3 length equals 17 residues. The CDR3 protein is CASSFSPGGQSYNEQFF. CDR3 nucleotide sequence: TGCGCCAGCAGCTTTTCCCCAGGGGGACAGTCCTACAATGAGCAGTTCTTC.

The CDR3 sequence: CASSLQREGNEQFF. The CDR3, as DNA: TGTGCCAGCAGTTTGCAGCGGGAGGGCAATGAGCAGTTCTTC. The J gene is TRBJ2-1, the V gene TRBV27, with 10 bases aligning to TRBD2. The CDR3 is made up of 14 amino acids. Germline V gene lookup returns CDR1 MNHEY and CDR2 SMNVEV (reference sequence). Trimming cost V 3 bases and J 6 bases; bases outside gene matches: 2.

The rearrangement joins TRBV4-3 to TRBJ2-5, with 9 positions matching TRBD1. The CDR3 runs to 14 residues. The V gene end was trimmed by 1 base and the J gene end by 3 bases; junction bases not matched to a gene: 0. Germline CDR1 LGHNA, CDR2 YSLEER. DNA of the CDR3: TGCGCCAGCAGCCAAGGACAGGGGGAAGAGACCCAGTACTTC. Translating gives CASSQGQGEETQYF.

This chain links TRBV28 with TRBJ2-1, with 8 bases matching TRBD2. CDR3 length equals 16 residues. CDR1 is MDHEN, CDR2 SYDVKM, per germline. The trim removed 4 bases at V and 0 bases at J, leaving 5 bases unmatched. In DNA form, the CDR3 reads TGTGCCAGCAGTTCATTAGCGGGGTCCTCCTACAATGAGCAGTTCTTC. This codes for CASSSLAGSSYNEQFF.

The chain joins TRBV11-2 to TRBJ2-1; 13 nucleotides match TRBD2. The V segment lost 5 bases and the J segment 5 bases; nucleotides outside the gene matches: 9. The CDR3 consists of 17 residues. Germline-derived CDR1 and CDR2 are SGHAT and FQNNGV. The CDR3 spells CASSVISGLAGNNEQFF. The CDR3, as DNA: TGTGCCAGCAGCGTTATATCGGGACTAGCGGGGAACAATGAGCAGTTCTTC.

This clone showed up just once. V and J are TRBV10-3 and TRBJ2-3, with TRBD1 identical over 9 bases. This CDR3 has 14 residues. J was trimmed by 7 bases and V by 9 bases; bases with no gene match: 11. Germline V gives CDR1 ENHRY, CDR2 SYGVKD. CDR3 DNA sequence: TGTGCCATACGACCTACAGGGGGCTCATATACGCAGTATTTT. Its protein is CAIRPTGGSYTQYF.

The chain employs TRBV11-2 and TRBJ2-1; the match to TRBD2 covers 8 bases. CDR3 length equals 16 residues. Trimming took 4 bases from V and 2 from J; bases not matched to a gene: 7. From germline, CDR1 is SGHAT and CDR2 FQNNGV. The CDR3 here is CASSSPERGPYNEQFF. The CDR3 nucleotides read TGTGCCAGCAGCTCCCCCGAGCGGGGGCCCTACAATGAGCAGTTCTTC.

The chain recombines TRBV7-2 with TRBJ1-2, with 10 bases that match TRBD1. The CDR3 totals 14 residues. Germline trimming cut 4 bases from V and 2 bases from J; bases unmatched to any gene: 1. Germline loops: CDR1 SGHTA, CDR2 FQGNSA. The CDR3 nucleotides are TGTGCCAGCAGCTCGGACAGGGGGAACTATGGCTACACCTTC. Amino acids: CASSSDRGNYGYTF.